Each of the 7 T cell receptor beta chains below was sequenced from the same sample in a study of control samples from healthy donors and cancer patients. Some clones are missing from TCRdb's copy, which holds only in-frame ones; the method was immunoSEQ multiplex PCR. Of 130,000 to 150,000 clones listed, roughly 94% are singletons. Sequenced input: PBMCs. The receptors stem from a man aged 60 to 69 with colorectal cancer.

The chain uses TRBV28 and TRBJ1-5; TRBD1 matches 9 bases. Germline V gene data show CDR1 as MDHEN and CDR2 as SYDVKM. V trimming: 1 base; J trimming: 6 bases; junction bases outside the gene matches: 7. The CDR3 covers 16 residues. The CDR3 protein is CASSLSTGGSSQPQHF. DNA for the CDR3: TGTGCCAGCAGTTTATCCACAGGGGGCTCCAGTCAGCCCCAGCATTTT.

The genes are TRBV11-2 and TRBJ2-3; D not certain. The CDR3 covers 15 residues. V dropped 1 base and J dropped 3 bases, with 11 bases sitting between them. Germline-derived CDR1 and CDR2 are SGHAT and FQNNGV. CDR3 protein: CASSLVLGTTDTQYF. Here the CDR3 DNA reads TGTGCCAGCAGCTTAGTGCTAGGCACTACAGATACGCAGTATTTT.

The J gene is TRBJ1-2, the V gene TRBV6-5; D gene uncertain. Trimming left V 4 bases short and J 6 bases short, with 12 bases between. This CDR3 spans 13 amino acids. Germline loops: CDR1 MNHEY, CDR2 SVGAGI. The CDR3 loop is CASSFWGSDGYTF. The CDR3 nucleotides read TGTGCCAGCAGTTTTTGGGGATCGGATGGCTACACCTTC.

The chain employs TRBV5-6 and TRBJ2-7; 11 bases map to TRBD1. V dropped 3 bases and J dropped 4; count of bases not matched to a gene: 3. This CDR3 has 14 amino acids. Germline lookup yields CDR1 SGHDT and CDR2 YYEEEE. The DNA of the CDR3 is TGTGCCAGCAGCTCCGGGACAGGGGGATACGAGCAGTACTTC. Translating gives CASSSGTGGYEQYF.

The chain carries TRBV27 and TRBJ1-2; D unresolved. This CDR3 is 13 amino acids long. V was clipped by 5 bases and J by 4 bases, with 11 bases between them. CDR1 and CDR2 from the germline V gene are MNHEY and SMNVEV (reference sequence). CDR3 sequence reads: CASSGSLFYGYTF. CDR3 in DNA: TGTGCCAGCAGTGGGAGCCTTTTCTATGGCTACACCTTC.

This clone was seen a single time. This rearrangement joins TRBV30 to TRBJ1-4, with 7 bases identical to TRBD1. The CDR3 runs 12 residues. Trimming took 3 bases from V and 5 from J; bases not matched to a gene: 0. Germline CDR1 reads GTSNPN; CDR2 reads SVGIG (reference sequence). This CDR3 is CAWSRGNEKLFF. In nucleotides, the CDR3 is TGTGCCTGGAGCAGGGGGAATGAAAAACTGTTTTTT. Full variable domain (rest looked up from reference TRBV30 and TRBJ1-4): SQTIHQWPATLVQPVGSPLSLECTVEGTSNPNLYWYRQAAGRGLQLLFYSVGIGQISSEVPQNLSASRPQDRQFILSSKKLLLSDSGFYLCAWSRGNEKLFFGSGTQLSVL.

The rearrangement links TRBV19 to TRBJ1-1, with D hard to call. Between the trimmed V and J ends, which lost 6 bases and 7 bases, there was a span of 24 bases. Germline-derived CDR1 and CDR2 are LNHDA and SQIVND (reference sequence). The CDR3 covers 16 residues. The CDR3 region has the DNA TGTGCCAGTAGCCCCGGTTCTCGCGGGCTCCAAAGTGAAGCTTTCTTT. Translated: CASSPGSRGLQSEAFF.